The source of this TCR beta chain is a study of cytomegalovirus exposure and HLA in healthy donors (dated by TCRdb to 2016 to 2017). About the full investigation: An earlier analysis of 587 of the donors reported about 290 Gb of sequence data and around 120 million unique TCR beta sequences from some 180 million T cells. Of the 300 to 450 genotyped donors, roughly 80% were placed in the genetic ancestry cluster associated with self-reported Caucasian donors. All discovery cohort repertoires had been generated using a single sequencing platform. High-throughput TCR immunosequencing, statistical association of individual TCRs with disease status, and machine learning were combined to predict cytomegalovirus infection status. The number of typed donors differed by locus: roughly 620-640 for A, B, C, DRB1 and DQB1; approximately 520 for DQA1; some 610 for DPA1; and about 450 for DPB1. Donor age, sex, ethnicity and CMV serostatus were compiled alongside the repertoire data. The study used immunosequencing to profile the T cell repertoires of more than 650 subjects and linked those repertoires to cytomegalovirus serostatus. Several DR-DQ haplotypes were treated as single units for association and clustering because of strong linkage in the cohort. A later analysis re-examined previously published TCR beta repertoires from around 670 donors and added high-resolution HLA genotyping to investigate patterns of TCR occurrence. The study aimed to test whether cataloging public T cell receptors could reveal signatures of past pathogen exposure. In addition to the first cohort of 650 to 800 subjects, a separate validation cohort of approximately 130 different subjects was used. An earlier analysis of some 500 of the donors used high-throughput TCR beta sequencing to judge whether each TCR beta V gene segment behaved as functional or pseudogenic. A later genetic analysis used genome-wide SNP genotypes for about 60% of the 666 donors, treating that subset as a discovery cohort. Class I and class II HLA loci were covered by the typing at four-digit resolution. About 280 gigabases of sequencing data and approximately 91 million unique TCR sequences made up an early release that covered under 750 HLA-typed donors. The later analysis used no new phenotypic data to find candidate immune exposures, relying instead on TCR beta sequences and their occurrence across donors. Across 300 to 400 genotyped donors of the cohort, an average of approximately 240,000 unique TCR beta nucleotide sequences per donor were sequenced, and 15% to 20% of those sequences were non-productive.

With respect to this clone: The target of this receptor is not known. No much larger clone exists at a distance of one base, and base qualities are not known.

The CDR1 and CDR2 encoded by the germline V gene are MNHEY and SVGAGI. The CDR3 spans 15 residues, from the cysteine through the phenylalanine. The retained sequence is limited to the CDR3, 45 bases, with the frame set at the first base. Trimming takes 6 bases off V and 3 bases off J; junction bases not matched to a gene: 5. The library was generated by the immunoSEQ multiplex PCR assay. The multiplex PCR relied on a mix of 60 forward primers for TCR Vbeta segments and 13 reverse primers for TCR Jbeta segments. Amplification of the CDR3 region of rearranged TCR beta genes was performed with a multiplex PCR assay on genomic DNA. Amplified TCR beta libraries were sequenced as 87-base-pair reads on the Illumina HiSeq System. Under the source paper's analysis protocol: A later analysis tallied some 79 million unique TCR beta chains across the 666 repertoires, and some 12 million of those chains were shared by two or more donors. Raw reads were error-corrected and collapsed into unique sequences with a nearest-neighbor algorithm that merged closely related sequences to remove PCR and sequencing errors. V, D and J gene segments were assigned by aligning CDR3 sequences to IMGT reference sequences. Each retained sequence needed at least a six-nucleotide match to both a V gene segment and a J gene segment. Rearrangements were classified as productive when the CDR3 lacked stop codons and remained in frame with V and J, and all other rearrangements were classified as non-productive. CDR3 was defined according to IMGT convention as the region running from the second conserved V-encoded cysteine to the conserved J-encoded phenylalanine. The earlier analysis of roughly 590 of the donors excluded any sequence lacking an unambiguous match to a single V gene segment. In an earlier analysis of several hundred of the donors, V segments were called functional above 56.7% productive rearrangements and were called segregating when the between-donor standard deviation exceeded 5%. A statistical classification framework was developed to diagnose cytomegalovirus status using the catalog of TCR beta chain sequences. In a later analysis, V and J genes were assigned by comparing TCR nucleotide sequences against IMGT/GENE-DB human TR gene sequences. In a later analysis, CDR3 sequences and most-parsimonious VDJ recombination scenarios were assigned using the TCRdist pipeline. In a later analysis, every TCR beta chain was defined by the combination of its CDR3 amino acid sequence and its V-gene family, and reads without a unique V-gene family were dropped. To address suspected cross-contamination and a sequencing artifact, a later analysis removed 550 to 750 highly shared, low-generation-probability nucleotide sequences. In a later analysis, a clonal expansion index for each public chain was calculated from normalized within-repertoire ranks of inferred template counts. Generation probabilities in a later analysis came from a VDJ recombination model fitted to out-of-frame rearrangements, and those results were checked against IGoR. In a later analysis, TCR-TCR, TCR-HLA and TCR-CMV co-occurrence was scored with hypergeometric tests, and a repertoire-size bias correction was applied to TCR pairs. False discovery rates were estimated in a later analysis by permuting HLA or CMV assignments 20 times. A later analysis grouped co-occurring TCRs with DBSCAN, adding TCRdist sequence similarity when clustering within HLA-allele-positive subsets. Co-occurrence clustering excluded repertoires with fewer than 30,000 or more than 120,000 public chains, plus five with anomalous nucleotide sharing. Imported from immuneACCESS, the table was reduced by TCRdb to in-frame sequences with V and J called. These copies leave out some clones; in studies compared against another copy, an unresolved V gene accounts for under half, and the cause of the remainder is not known. Clone size and the V and J calls come from that table; the DNA yielded D and trimming. The sample data list fewer than 120,000 clones, and more than 65% of these were observed just once. Around 6.6% of the sample is held by the ten biggest clonotypes.

The cohort comprised more than 550 healthy bone marrow donors. At the time of sampling, every cohort member was nominally healthy, though immune exposures that went unrecorded were likely present. The donor tested CMV seropositive, placing the donor among the approximately 290 seropositive members of the cohort. Every donor gave a peripheral blood sample, and the peripheral blood mononuclear cells from that sample were used for TCR beta sequencing. The Qiagen DNeasy Blood Extraction Kit was used to extract genomic DNA from the blood cell samples. Broad study findings and their caveats: An earlier analysis of approximately 600 of the donors showed that most TCR beta V segments appeared in productive rearrangements either about 90% or about 30% of the time, which broadly matched IMGT annotations. In vitro tests confirmed that three of the cytomegalovirus-associated TCR beta chains recognize cytomegalovirus antigens. Because counts were too low, roughly 17 rarely observed V segments, including chromosome 9 orphons, were left out of the earlier analysis of a few hundred of the donors. Compared with equally common non-associated chains, HLA-associated TCR beta chains in a later analysis were more clonally expanded and had lower generation probabilities. The study gave a list of 150 to 200 TCR beta chains associated with cytomegalovirus. While some public TCRs were present in many individuals, most TCR sequences turned up only very rarely across donors. Roughly uniform sequencing depth across donors was assumed in presence/absence analyses, although this assumption may not hold. A cluster of highly shared sequence variants was judged likely to represent a technical artifact of the sequencing pipeline. Several of the top co-occurrence clusters appeared to be linked to parvovirus B19, influenza, CMV and Epstein-Barr virus, according to a later analysis. The classifier was reported to diagnose cytomegalovirus status with high specificity and sensitivity in both the original cohort and the validation cohort. In a later analysis, some 17,000 TCR beta sequences were associated with specific HLA alleles at a false discovery rate of 0.05. For the cohort, immune exposure information was limited to CMV serostatus. When HLA alleles, especially DR and DQ, strongly co-occurred, TCR associations were difficult to assign to individual alleles. Most CMV-associated TCR beta chains appeared to be HLA-restricted in a later analysis, and the HLA associations seemed to be driven largely by CMV exposure. HLA typing was unavailable for some donors at each locus, so association tests used only the typed subset. An association between a missense DCLRE1C variant and V-gene and J-gene trimming of TCR beta chains was found in a later genetic analysis and replicated in an independent cohort. Only TCR beta chains were sequenced in this cohort, and the absence of alpha or paired-chain data limited detectable features. A further reported finding was that TCR beta sequences accurately predicted the HLA-A and HLA-B alleles for most subjects in the first cohort. Correlated functional status among segregating V segments might reflect linkage disequilibrium, but an unknown experimental factor could not be ruled out. The authors suggested that the approach could potentially be generalized to other disease states and immunological phenotypes. Some IMGT-functional V segments, including TRBV6-2 and TRBV6-3, could not be distinguished by the 87-base-pair reads and were therefore excluded. According to a later analysis, TCR association rates differed among HLA loci, with DRB1 alleles showing the most associated TCRs and HLA-C alleles showing the fewest. According to a later genetic analysis, donors in an Asian-associated ancestry cluster had fewer N-insertions in productive TCRs than the roughly 700-donor mean.

Source material: PBMCs. The rearrangement combines TRBV6-5 with TRBJ2-2, with 9 bases matching TRBD2. This receptor was taken from a young man in good health and CMV-seropositive. The nucleotides read TGTGCCAGCAGCAGACTAGCGGACTACACCGGGGAGCTGTTTTTT. It translates to CASSRLADYTGELFF.